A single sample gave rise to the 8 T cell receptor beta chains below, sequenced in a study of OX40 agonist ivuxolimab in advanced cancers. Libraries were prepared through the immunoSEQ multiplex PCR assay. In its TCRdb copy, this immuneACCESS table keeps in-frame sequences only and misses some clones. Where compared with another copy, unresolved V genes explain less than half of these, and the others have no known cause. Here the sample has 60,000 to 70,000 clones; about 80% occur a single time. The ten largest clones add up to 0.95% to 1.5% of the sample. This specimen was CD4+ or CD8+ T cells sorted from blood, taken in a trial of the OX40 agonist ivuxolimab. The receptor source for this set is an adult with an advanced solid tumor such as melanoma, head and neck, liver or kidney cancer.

CDR3: CASSGGFFDGYTF. In DNA, the CDR3 is TGTGCCAGCAGTGGGGGTTTTTTCGACGGCTACACCTTC. The chain has TRBV2 and TRBJ1-2, with D unclear. V was cut by 4 bases and J by 8 bases, with 14 bases left in between. The germline V gene has CDR1 SNHLY and CDR2 FYNNEI. The CDR3 consists of 13 residues.

The DNA for the CDR3 is TGCGCCAGCAGCCAAGATAGGCAGGGAGTTGGCTACACCTTC. It encodes CASSQDRQGVGYTF. The chain has TRBV4-3 and TRBJ1-2; D is perhaps TRBD1 (5 bases). The V gene lost 0 bases and the J gene lost 7 bases, with 12 bases spanning the gap. CDR1 is LGHNA and CDR2 is YSLEER in the germline V gene. The CDR3 loop spans 14 amino acids.

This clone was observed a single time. The CDR3 DNA reads TGTGCCAGCAGCTTAGACAGGTACGAGCAGTACTTC. Amino acids: CASSLDRYEQYF. The chain is built from TRBV5-4 and TRBJ2-7, with D perhaps TRBD1 (6 bases). The length of the CDR3 is 12 residues. Germline CDR1 and CDR2: SGHNT and YYREEE (reference sequence). Trimming stripped 2 bases from V and 4 bases from J, with 7 bases between.

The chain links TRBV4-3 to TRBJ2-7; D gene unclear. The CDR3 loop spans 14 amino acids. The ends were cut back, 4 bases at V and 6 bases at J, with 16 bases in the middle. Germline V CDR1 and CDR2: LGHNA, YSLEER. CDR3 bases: TGCGCCAGCAGCCCTCACGGTTCCCCGGGCGAGCAGTACTTC. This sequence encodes CASSPHGSPGEQYF.

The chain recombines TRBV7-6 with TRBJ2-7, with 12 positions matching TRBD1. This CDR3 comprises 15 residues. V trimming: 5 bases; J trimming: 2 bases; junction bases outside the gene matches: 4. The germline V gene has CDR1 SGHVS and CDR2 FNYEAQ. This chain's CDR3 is CASSPGQGATYEQYF. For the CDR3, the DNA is TGTGCCAGCAGCCCGGGACAGGGGGCAACCTACGAGCAGTACTTC.

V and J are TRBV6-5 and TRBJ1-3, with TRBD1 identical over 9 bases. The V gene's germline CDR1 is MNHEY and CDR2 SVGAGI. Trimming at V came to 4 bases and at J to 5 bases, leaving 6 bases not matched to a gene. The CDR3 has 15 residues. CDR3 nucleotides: TGTGCCAGCAGTTCGGGACAGGGTAATAGAAACACCATATATTTT. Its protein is CASSSGQGNRNTIYF.

CDR3 residues: CASNQGRSPLHF. For the CDR3, the DNA is TGTGCCAGCAATCAGGGGAGGTCACCCCTCCACTTT. The J gene is TRBJ1-6, the V gene TRBV7-2, with TRBD1 as a possible D gene (6 bases). V was clipped by 7 bases and J by 10 bases, with 11 bases between them. Germline V gene data show CDR1 as SGHTA and CDR2 as FQGNSA. This CDR3 has 12 residues.

In DNA, the CDR3 is TGTGCCAGCAGCAAAAAGAACCCCAGGGGTACTGAAGCTTTCTTT. Residues: CASSKKNPRGTEAFF. The rearrangement joins TRBV21-1 to TRBJ1-1; the table calls TRBD1, which could not be checked here. TRBV21-1 counts as a pseudogene. The CDR3 contains 15 residues.